This passage covers 32 T cell receptor beta chains from one sample sequenced in a study of CD8+ T cells in alopecia areata. Following RNA extraction, reverse transcription yielded cDNA that acted as the sequencing template. Some clones are missing from TCRdb's copy, which holds only in-frame ones; the method was immunoSEQ multiplex PCR. Here the sample spans 100,000 to 150,000 clones, roughly two fifths being singletons. Sequenced sample: CD4+ T cells sorted from blood. The receptors were sampled from a human donor with alopecia areata.

The rearrangement uses TRBV5-6 and TRBJ2-1, with 15 nucleotides matching TRBD2. Germline loops: CDR1 SGHDT, CDR2 YYEEEE. The CDR3 sequence is 18 residues long. The V segment lost 1 base and the J segment 6 bases; nucleotides outside the gene matches: 8. The CDR3 is CASSLPGLAGGIANEQFF. The DNA for the CDR3 is TGTGCCAGCAGCTTGCCCGGACTAGCGGGGGGGATTGCCAATGAGCAGTTCTTC.

The chain is built from TRBV7-2 and TRBJ2-7, with D perhaps given as TRBD1 or TRBD2 (5 bases each). The CDR3 length is 15 residues. Per the germline V gene, CDR1 is SGHTA and CDR2 is FQGNSA. Deletions cut 2 bases from V and 5 bases from J, with 16 bases between. This CDR3 reads CASSLTGRKVDEQYF. The CDR3, as DNA: TGTGCCAGCAGCTTAACGGGGCGCAAAGTAGACGAGCAGTACTTC.

The CDR3 sequence is CASGQGASTDTQYF. The DNA for the CDR3 is TGTGCCAGCGGACAGGGGGCGAGCACAGATACGCAGTATTTT. V and J are TRBV7-2 and TRBJ2-3; TRBD1 agrees at 11 bases. Germline V CDR1 and CDR2: SGHTA, FQGNSA. Trimming took 8 bases from V and 0 from J; bases not matched to a gene: 1. The CDR3 loop spans 14 amino acids. The full variable domain, with the rest looked up from reference TRBV7-2 and TRBJ2-3, is GAGVSQSPSNKVTEKGKDVELRCDPISGHTALYWYRQSLGQGLEFLIYFQGNSAPDKSGLPSDRFSAERTGGSVSTLTIQRTQQEDSAVYLCASGQGASTDTQYFGPGTRLTVL.

This clone has just a few counts. CDR3 sequence reads: CSVEDSWRGFMNTEAFF. For the CDR3, the DNA is TGCAGCGTTGAAGATAGCTGGCGGGGCTTCATGAACACTGAAGCTTTCTTT. This chain connects TRBV29-1 to TRBJ1-1, with a weak D call TRBD1 (5 bases). The CDR3 has 17 residues. In germline, CDR1 is SQVTM, CDR2 ANQGSEA. Deletions cut 0 bases from V and 0 bases from J, with 17 bases between. Full variable domain (remainder filled in from reference TRBV29-1 and TRBJ1-1): SAVISQKPSRDICQRGTSLTIQCQVDSQVTMMFWYRQQPGQSLTLIATANQGSEATYESGFVIDKFPISRPNLTFSTLTVSNMSPEDSSIYLCSVEDSWRGFMNTEAFFGQGTRLTVV.

The chain joins TRBV29-1 to TRBJ1-1; D remains ambiguous. The V end was cut by 7 bases, the J end by 0 bases, with 12 bases between. The CDR3 consists of 13 residues. Germline V CDR1 and CDR2: SQVTM, ANQGSEA. The CDR3: CSAGEGLNTEAFF. CDR3 nucleotide sequence: TGCAGCGCCGGTGAGGGCCTGAACACTGAAGCTTTCTTT.

This clone has more than one count but fewer than ten. The CDR3 nucleotides read TGTGCCAGCAGTGGAGGGACTAGCGGGTTCTACGAGCAGTACTTC. Protein product: CASSGGTSGFYEQYF. V gene TRBV28 combines with J gene TRBJ2-7, with 12 bases lining up with TRBD2. J lost 3 bases, V lost 5 bases, and 5 bases had no gene match. The CDR3 length is 15 residues. Germline CDR1 is MDHEN and CDR2 is SYDVKM.

The genes are TRBV2 and TRBJ2-2, with D possibly being TRBD2 (6 bases). The CDR3 is made up of 13 amino acids. CDR1 SNHLY and CDR2 FYNNEI come from the germline V gene. V was shortened by 5 bases and J by 5 bases, with 9 bases between the two germline ends. This CDR3 reads CASSTGRTGELFF. The CDR3 DNA follows: TGTGCCAGCAGTACTGGGAGGACCGGGGAGCTGTTTTTT.

This clone was seen a few times. The V and J genes are TRBV29-1 and TRBJ2-3, with D unresolved. The CDR3 is 12 amino acids. The germline CDR1 and CDR2 sequences are SQVTM and ANQGSEA. V lost 4 bases and J lost 4, with 9 bases in between. The CDR3 sequence is CSVALDPDTQYF. In nucleotides, the CDR3 is TGCAGCGTTGCGCTAGATCCAGATACGCAGTATTTT.

CDR3 region: CASSVSSPRGWYF. The CDR3, as DNA: TGTGCCAGCAGTGTGAGTTCCCCGAGGGGCTGGTACTTC. V is TRBV28 and J is TRBJ2-7, with D tentatively TRBD1 or TRBD2 (5 bases each). The CDR3 runs to 13 residues. Looked up from germline, CDR1 is MDHEN and CDR2 is SYDVKM. Trimming cost V 5 bases and J 12 bases, with 20 bases left between them.

The rearrangement joins TRBV29-1 to TRBJ1-5; 8 nucleotides match TRBD1. V gave up 6 bases and J gave up 7 bases; unmatched junction bases: 11. CDR3 length: 14 residues. Germline V gene sequence: CDR1 SQVTM, CDR2 ANQGSEA. DNA for the CDR3: TGCAGCGTCCTCGTACAGGGGGTCGAGCAGCCCCAGCATTTT. Its translation: CSVLVQGVEQPQHF.

This clone was seen just once. The rearrangement joins TRBV6-5 to TRBJ2-1; 7 bases fit TRBD1. This CDR3 is 15 amino acids long. Germline V gives CDR1 MNHEY, CDR2 SVGAGI. Trimming at V came to 6 bases and at J to 7 bases, leaving 12 bases not matched to a gene. The DNA of the CDR3 is TGTGCCAGCAGCCCCAGGGGGTATCTGGGGAATGAGCAGTTCTTC. Protein product: CASSPRGYLGNEQFF.

The CDR3: CASSHNSGEWFF. In DNA, the CDR3 is TGTGCCAGCAGTCATAACTCCGGGGAGTGGTTCTTC. This rearrangement joins TRBV2 to TRBJ2-1, with D possibly TRBD2 on 5 matching bases. Germline V gene sequence: CDR1 SNHLY, CDR2 FYNNEI. V was pared by 5 bases and J by 15 bases, with 17 bases between. The CDR3 spans 12 residues.

The V call is TRBV4-3, the J call TRBJ2-3; 8 positions match TRBD2. V lost 0 bases to trimming and J lost 1 base; unmatched junction nucleotides: 9. CDR1 and CDR2 (germline): LGHNA, YSLEER. This CDR3 has 18 amino acids. The CDR3 DNA reads TGCGCCAGCAGCCAAGATTGGCAGCCAGCGGGGGGCACAGATACGCAGTATTTT. Translated, it gives CASSQDWQPAGGTDTQYF.

The V and J genes are TRBV6-5 and TRBJ2-5; tentatively, D is TRBD1 (5 bases). V lost 7 bases and J lost 5, with 14 bases in between. The germline V gene has CDR1 MNHEY and CDR2 SVGAGI. The CDR3 contains 13 residues. CDR3 DNA: TGTGCCAGCACCAAACAGGAGACGGAGACCCAGTACTTC. This sequence encodes CASTKQETETQYF.

The CDR3 loop is CASSQTLAGGQETQYF. CDR3 nucleotide sequence: TGTGCCAGCAGCCAAACCCTAGCGGGGGGGCAAGAGACCCAGTACTTC. This sequence joins TRBV4-2 and TRBJ2-5; 12 bases line up with TRBD2. V was clipped by 2 bases and J by 2 bases; unmatched bases: 3. The germline CDR1 and CDR2 sequences are LGHNA and YNFKEQ. CDR3 length: 16 residues.

The V and J genes are TRBV6-5 and TRBJ2-7; tentative D call: TRBD2 (5 bases). Trimming cost V 4 bases and J 0 bases, with 13 bases left between them. The CDR3 covers 15 residues. The germline V gene encodes CDR1 MNHEY and CDR2 SVGAGI. The CDR3 DNA reads as TGTGCCAGCAGTTCAGTGGGAGTGACCTCCTACGAGCAGTACTTC. It specifies CASSSVGVTSYEQYF.

The chain recombines TRBV15 with TRBJ1-2; D not resolved. The germline V gene has CDR1 LNHNV and CDR2 YYDKDF (reference sequence). The CDR3 is 14 residues long. Trimming left V 3 bases short and J 5 bases short, with 13 bases between. CDR3 sequence reads: CATSSADRVYGYTF. CDR3 bases: TGTGCCACCAGCAGTGCGGATAGGGTTTATGGCTACACCTTC.

J is TRBJ2-3 and V is TRBV7-3, with D unclear. V dropped 5 bases and J dropped 2 bases, with 8 bases sitting between them. The CDR3 has 13 residues. Germline CDR1 and CDR2: SGHTA and FQGTGA. In DNA, the CDR3 is TGTGCCAGCAGCCCTGGGGACACAGATACGCAGTATTTT. This sequence encodes CASSPGDTDTQYF.

This chain joins TRBV4-3 and TRBJ2-2, with D hard to call. There are 14 residues in the CDR3. The V and J ends lost 0 bases and 4 bases respectively, with 6 bases between them. From germline, CDR1 is LGHNA and CDR2 YSLEER. The CDR3 protein is CASSQDPFTGELFF. In DNA form, the CDR3 reads TGCGCCAGCAGCCAAGATCCATTCACCGGGGAGCTGTTTTTT.

V is TRBV11-3 and J is TRBJ2-7, with 7 positions matching TRBD2. The CDR3 is 13 residues long. The germline V gene encodes CDR1 SGHNT and CDR2 YENEEA. The ends lost 5 bases at V and 1 base at J; junction bases unmatched: 2. The CDR3 spells CASSAGVSYEQYF. In DNA, the CDR3 is TGTGCCAGCAGCGCGGGGGTATCCTACGAGCAGTACTTC.

V is TRBV5-1 and J is TRBJ2-7; no firm D call. From germline, CDR1 is SGHRS and CDR2 YFSETQ. There are 12 residues in the CDR3. V shed 2 bases and J shed 1 base, with 4 bases lying between them. The CDR3 nucleotides read TGCGCCAGCAGCTTTGATTCCTACGAGCAGTACTTC. Protein sequence: CASSFDSYEQYF.

The J gene is TRBJ2-7, the V gene TRBV4-1; D ambiguous. From germline, CDR1 is MGHRA and CDR2 YSYEKL. Trimming cost V 5 bases and J 4 bases, with 15 bases left between them. CDR3 size: 14 residues. DNA for the CDR3: TGCGCCAGCAGCTCGGGTACTGGGATTTACGAGCAGTACTTC. Amino acid sequence: CASSSGTGIYEQYF.

This clone has only a few counts. V usage is TRBV28 and J usage is TRBJ1-2; the match to TRBD1 covers 10 bases. The length of the CDR3 is 14 residues. J lost 10 bases, V lost 2 bases, and 7 bases had no gene match. The germline CDR1 and CDR2 sequences are MDHEN and SYDVKM. CDR3 loop: CASSLMTGGKVYTF. The CDR3 DNA reads TGTGCCAGCAGTTTAATGACAGGGGGCAAGGTCTACACCTTC.

The chain uses TRBV5-1 and TRBJ2-5; 7 nucleotides align to TRBD1. This CDR3 has 16 residues. V trimming: 4 bases; J trimming: 4 bases; junction bases outside the gene matches: 13. The V gene's germline CDR1 is SGHRS and CDR2 YFSETQ. The CDR3 DNA sequence: TGCGCCAGCAGCACAGGGACAGCGTTGGTAGGAGAGACCCAGTACTTC. This translates into CASSTGTALVGETQYF.

The chain uses TRBV5-1 and TRBJ2-7; D ambiguous. The germline CDR1 and CDR2 sequences are SGHRS and YFSETQ. Deletions cut 4 bases from V and 5 bases from J, with 19 bases between. The CDR3 consists of 15 residues. CDR3 bases: TGCGCCAGCAGCCAGTCGCCCGGGTCAGAAGACGAGCAGTACTTC. It yields the protein CASSQSPGSEDEQYF.

J is TRBJ1-5 and V is TRBV2; D may be TRBD1 (6 bases). Trimming took 2 bases from V and 3 from J, leaving 11 bases between them. The germline V gene encodes CDR1 SNHLY and CDR2 FYNNEI. This CDR3 has 15 amino acids. The CDR3 reads CASSERGQNNQPQHF. The CDR3 coding sequence is TGTGCCAGCAGTGAACGAGGACAGAACAATCAGCCCCAGCATTTT.

The chain employs TRBV7-9 and TRBJ2-2, with D uncertain. The V gene's germline CDR1 is SEHNR and CDR2 FQNEAQ (reference sequence). The V end was cut by 5 bases, the J end by 5 bases, with 3 bases between. The length of the CDR3 is 11 residues. The CDR3 region has the DNA TGTGCCAGCAGCGTGACCGGGGAGCTGTTTTTT. Residues: CASSVTGELFF.

This chain uses TRBV2 with TRBJ2-3, with 9 bases lining up with TRBD2. V dropped 2 bases and J dropped 4; count of bases not matched to a gene: 7. From germline, CDR1 is SNHLY and CDR2 FYNNEI. The CDR3 spans 16 residues. The chain's CDR3 is CASSERPAGGADTQYF. The CDR3 nucleotides read TGTGCCAGCAGTGAACGGCCAGCGGGGGGCGCAGATACGCAGTATTTT.

V gene TRBV7-2 combines with J gene TRBJ2-7; 9 positions agree with TRBD1. J was trimmed by 6 bases and V by 5 bases; bases with no gene match: 8. The germline gives CDR1 SGHTA, CDR2 FQGNSA. The CDR3 consists of 14 residues. CDR3 sequence reads: CASSGPGQGGEQYF. Here the CDR3 DNA reads TGTGCCAGCAGCGGACCGGGACAGGGAGGCGAGCAGTACTTC.

The chain is built from TRBV30 and TRBJ2-5; D is unclear. Trimming pared 7 bases from V and 4 bases from J, leaving 19 bases between. The CDR3 runs 14 residues. Germline assignment: CDR1 GTSNPN and CDR2 SVGIG (reference sequence). CDR3 region: CASEQEVQRETQYF. The CDR3, as DNA: TGTGCCTCAGAACAAGAGGTACAGCGAGAGACCCAGTACTTC. Together with reference TRBV30 and TRBJ2-5, the CDR3 gives the full variable domain: SQTIHQWPATLVQPVGSPLSLECTVEGTSNPNLYWYRQAAGRGLQLLFYSVGIGQISSEVPQNLSASRPQDRQFILSSKKLLLSDSGFYLCASEQEVQRETQYFGPGTRLLVL.

V gene TRBV11-2 combines with J gene TRBJ2-3; 10 bases are shared with TRBD2. Germline CDR1 is SGHAT and CDR2 is FQNNGV. J was trimmed by 2 bases and V by 7 bases; bases with no gene match: 6. The CDR3 runs to 15 residues. In DNA, the CDR3 is TGTGCCAGCAATCTAGCGGGAGTACCCACAGATACGCAGTATTTT. This encodes CASNLAGVPTDTQYF.

This clone has more than one count but fewer than ten. The chain recombines TRBV2 with TRBJ2-2; D is unclear. There are 13 residues in the CDR3. V dropped 6 bases and J dropped 4 bases, with 9 bases sitting between them. The V gene's germline CDR1 is SNHLY and CDR2 FYNNEI. CDR3 amino acids: CASSSGLTGELFF. In nucleotides, the CDR3 is TGTGCCAGCAGCTCCGGCCTCACCGGGGAGCTGTTTTTT.